This TCR beta chain was sequenced for a study of T-cell memory formation after mild COVID-19. TCRdb re-derived calls from the 5' RACE reads in MiXCR, one entry per CDR3 protein. The sample contains some 100,000 distinct CDR3 sequences, 8.5% to 14% of which appear only once. This clonotype was counted a few times. The germline CDR1 and CDR2 sequences are SNHLY and FYNNEI. The V and J ends lost 8 bases and 4 bases respectively, with 10 bases between them. The CDR3 contains 12 residues. Sequencing was carried out using PBMCs or a T cell subset sorted from them (not recorded which). The receptor's source is a man younger than 35 who had mild COVID-19 (a few samples of this study predate the infection). Cell type and time point are not known. The chain joins TRBV2 to TRBJ2-3, with D tentatively TRBD2 (5 bases). The CDR3 spells CASRGSPDTQYF. For the CDR3, the DNA is TGTGCCAGCCGAGGGAGTCCAGATACGCAGTATTTT. The variable domain in full, with the rest retrieved from reference TRBV2 and TRBJ2-3, is EPEVTQTPSHQVTQMGQEVILRCVPISNHLYFYWYRQILGQKVEFLVSFYNNEISEKSEIFDDQFSVERPDGSNFTLKIRSTKLEDSAMYFCASRGSPDTQYFGPGTRLTVL.